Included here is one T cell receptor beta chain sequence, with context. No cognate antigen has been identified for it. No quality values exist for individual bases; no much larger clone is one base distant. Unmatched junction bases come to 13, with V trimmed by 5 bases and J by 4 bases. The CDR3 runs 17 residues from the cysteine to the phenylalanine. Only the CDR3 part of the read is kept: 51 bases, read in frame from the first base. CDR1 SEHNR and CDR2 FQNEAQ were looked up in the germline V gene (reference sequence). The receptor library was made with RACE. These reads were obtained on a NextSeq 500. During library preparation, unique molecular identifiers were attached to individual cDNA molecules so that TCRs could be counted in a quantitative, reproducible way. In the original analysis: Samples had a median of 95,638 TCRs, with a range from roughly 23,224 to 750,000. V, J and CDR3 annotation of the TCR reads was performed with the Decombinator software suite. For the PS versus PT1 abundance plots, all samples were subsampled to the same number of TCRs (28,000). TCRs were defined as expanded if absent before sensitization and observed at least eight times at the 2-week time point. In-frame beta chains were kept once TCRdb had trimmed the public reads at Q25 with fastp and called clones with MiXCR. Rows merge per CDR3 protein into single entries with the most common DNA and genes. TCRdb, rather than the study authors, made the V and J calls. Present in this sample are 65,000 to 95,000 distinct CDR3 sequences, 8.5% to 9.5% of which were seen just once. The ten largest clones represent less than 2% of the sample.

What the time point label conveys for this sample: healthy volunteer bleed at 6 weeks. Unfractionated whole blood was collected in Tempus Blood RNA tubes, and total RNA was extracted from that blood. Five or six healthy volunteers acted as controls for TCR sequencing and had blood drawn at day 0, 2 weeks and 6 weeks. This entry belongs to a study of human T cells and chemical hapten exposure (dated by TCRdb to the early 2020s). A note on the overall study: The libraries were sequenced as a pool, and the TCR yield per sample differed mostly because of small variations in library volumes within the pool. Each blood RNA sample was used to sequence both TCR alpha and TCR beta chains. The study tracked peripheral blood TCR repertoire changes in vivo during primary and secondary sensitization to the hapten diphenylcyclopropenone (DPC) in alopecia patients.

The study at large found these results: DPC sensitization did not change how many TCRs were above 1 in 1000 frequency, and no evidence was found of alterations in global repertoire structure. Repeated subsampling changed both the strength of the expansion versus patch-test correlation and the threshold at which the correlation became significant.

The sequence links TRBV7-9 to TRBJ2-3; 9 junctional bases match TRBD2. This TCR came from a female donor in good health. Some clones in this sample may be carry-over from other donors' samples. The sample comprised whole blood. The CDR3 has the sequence CASSIGSAGGPADTQYF. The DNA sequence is TGTGCCAGCAGCATAGGGTCGGCGGGGGGGCCGGCAGATACGCAGTATTTT.